This T cell receptor (beta chain) was captured by sequencing in a study of T-cell reconstitution after alpha-beta-depleted transplantation in children. This clonotype was seen many times. The V gene's germline CDR1 is MNHEY and CDR2 SVGAGI. V lost 4 bases, J lost 0 bases, and 11 bases stayed unmatched. CDR3 length: 18 amino acids. Unique molecular identifiers featured in how the TCRbeta library was prepared. A single record per CDR3 protein comes from TCRdb applying MiXCR to the PCR reads. This repertoire shows fewer than 120,000 distinct CDR3 sequences, approximately 10% found once; its top ten account for approximately 7.9%.

The rearrangement uses TRBV6-5 and TRBJ2-3, with 9 bases lining up with TRBD2. The TCR comes from a human donor who donated a stem cell graft to a child with acute lymphoblastic leukemia. Sequencing was performed on PBMCs from the stem cell graft donor, taken from the stem cell graft. CDR3 residues: CASSLSAAGGTSTDTQYF. The CDR3 region has the DNA TGTGCCAGCAGTTTGTCCGCAGCGGGGGGAACTAGCACAGATACGCAGTATTTT.